This TCR beta chain was retrieved from a study of technical replicates of blood from several donors. Using immunoSEQ multiplex PCR, the repertoire was profiled, and TCRdb retains in-frame clones only, with some absent. The sample lists 80,000 to 100,000 clones; 95% were seen once. The sequence was collected from a human donor in good health. Sequencing used T cells isolated from PBMCs.

The CDR3 here is CASSSGSLWATDTQYF. In DNA form, the CDR3 reads TGTGCCAGCAGCTCAGGATCCCTGTGGGCGACAGATACGCAGTATTTT. J is TRBJ2-3 and V is TRBV11-2; no clear D gene. Germline values: CDR1 SGHAT, CDR2 FQNNGV. The V end lost 4 bases, the J end lost 3 bases, and 17 bases lay between the germline ends. This CDR3 contains 16 residues.